The 11 T cell receptor beta chains listed next were all sequenced from one sample in a study of tumor and adjacent non-tumor tissue in lung cancer. RNA was extracted from bulk tissue without any cell sorting. Three rounds of nested PCR, following a modified ARM-PCR protocol, produced the TCRbeta library. TCRdb fed the multiplex PCR reads into MiXCR, producing one record per CDR3 protein. The sample has approximately 120,000 distinct CDR3 sequences; 60% to 70% are singletons. The specimen sequenced was lung tumor tissue. These receptor sequences come from a man aged 25-40 years with non-small cell lung cancer.

For this clonotype: Germline is not matched at one junction end, which may reflect a read error. This rearrangement joins TRBV29-1 to TRBJ2-1; D is undetermined. This CDR3 is 11 amino acids long. Per germline, CDR1 SQVTM and CDR2 ANQGSEA. DNA for the CDR3: TGCAGTGTTGGGAACCCGACTGGGCAGTTCTTC. It yields the protein CSVGNPTGQFF.

This clonotype was recorded many times. The genes are TRBV4-1 and TRBJ2-5; D unresolved. CDR3 length equals 15 residues. CDR1 is MGHRA and CDR2 is YSYEKL in the germline V gene. V was trimmed by 0 bases and J by 5 bases, leaving 13 bases between them. The CDR3 here is CASSQDSQARETQYF. For the CDR3, the DNA is TGCGCCAGCAGCCAAGATTCACAAGCGAGGGAGACCCAGTACTTC.

Note on this clonotype: This may be a read error: a much more frequent sequence differs by one nucleotide. The V call is TRBV4-1, the J call TRBJ1-5, with D uncertain. CDR3 length equals 13 residues. In germline, CDR1 is MGHRA, CDR2 YSYEKL. V was pared by 5 bases and J by 8 bases, with 13 bases between. CDR3 DNA: TGCGCCAGCAGCGTTAGAATGGCAGAGCCCCAGCATTTT. Translation gives CASSVRMAEPQHF.

With respect to this clonotype: The CDR3 end shows no conserved phenylalanine or tryptophan, and so a read error is likely. V usage is TRBV20-1 and J usage is TRBJ2-3; TRBD2 aligns across 13 bases. V gave up 8 bases and J gave up 5 bases; unmatched junction bases: 7. From germline, CDR1 is DFQATT and CDR2 SNEGSKA (reference sequence). The CDR3 extends over 14 amino acids. The CDR3 protein is CSTTGLAGKDTQYY. The CDR3 coding sequence is TGCAGTACCACGGGACTAGCGGGAAAAGATACGCAGTATTAT.

As regards this clonotype: Germline and junction disagree at one end, which may indicate a read error. The CDR3: CASSYPIGLPYGYTF. The CDR3 coding sequence is TGTGCCAGCAGTTACCCGATAGGACTCCCCTATGGCTACACCTTT. The chain uses TRBV6-5 and TRBJ1-2; D unresolved. The CDR3 length is 15 residues. Germline V lookup: CDR1 MNHEY, CDR2 SVGAGI.

The genes are TRBV20-1 and TRBJ2-7, with no clear D. Trimming removed 7 bases from V and 3 bases from J, with 19 bases in between. CDR1 is DFQATT and CDR2 is SNEGSKA in the germline V gene (reference sequence). The CDR3 spans 14 residues. The CDR3 is CSVSGNSPLYEQYF. Here the CDR3 DNA reads TGCAGTGTTAGTGGGAACAGTCCTCTCTACGAGCAGTACTTC.

As concerns this clonotype: A single base separates this from a much larger clone, so it may be a read error. J is TRBJ2-7 and V is TRBV20-1, with D perhaps matching TRBD2 (6 bases). V was shortened by 0 bases and J by 5 bases, with 14 bases between the two germline ends. This CDR3 region has 14 residues. CDR1 and CDR2 (germline): DFQATT, SNEGSKA (reference sequence). The CDR3: CSARDRLTGDEQYF. The CDR3 nucleotides read TGCAGTGCTAGAGATAGACTAACGGGAGACGAGCAGTACTTC.

This clonotype showed up many times. The rearrangement uses TRBV6-5 and TRBJ2-2, with TRBD2 identical over 7 bases. CDR3 length: 14 residues. V lost 4 bases, J lost 5 bases, and 4 bases stayed unmatched. From germline, CDR1 is MNHEY and CDR2 SVGAGI. The CDR3 loop is CASSSGRWTGELFF. The CDR3 DNA reads TGTGCCAGCAGTTCCGGGAGGTGGACCGGGGAGCTGTTTTTT.

A word on this clonotype: This may stem from a read error, because a much larger clone lies one nucleotide away. V usage is TRBV29-1 and J usage is TRBJ1-2; D not certain. CDR3 size: 12 residues. Germline CDR1 reads SQVTM; CDR2 reads ANQGSEA. CDR3 sequence reads: CSVADPTYGYIF. The DNA for the CDR3 is TGCAGCGTTGCGGACCCCACCTATGGCTACATCTTC.

Concerning this clonotype: A much bigger clone sits one base away, suggesting this may be a read error. The genes are TRBV4-1 and TRBJ1-2; a weak D match, TRBD1 (5 bases). The germline CDR1 and CDR2 sequences are MGHRA and YSYEKL. The V end lost 4 bases, the J end lost 5 bases, and 20 bases lay between the germline ends. The CDR3 is 16 amino acids. The CDR3 region has the DNA TGCGCCAGCAGCCCCTCGTCTGGTGGCAGGGCGTATGGCTACACCTTC. Its protein product is CASSPSSGGRAYGYTF.

With regard to this clonotype: In this CDR3 the conserved last residue, phenylalanine or tryptophan, is missing, so a read error is likely. V and J are TRBV30 and TRBJ1-1, with D possibly TRBD1 on 5 matching bases. Germline assignment: CDR1 GTSNPN and CDR2 SVGIG (reference sequence). CDR3 size: 14 residues. The CDR3 region has the DNA TGTGCCCTGAGCGGGGGAGGGTGGATGACTGAGGCTTTCTAT. It is translated as CALSGGGWMTEAFY.